This is a list of T cell receptor beta chains from one sample in a study of T cells in Graves' hyperthyroidism and ophthalmopathy. TCRdb used MiXCR to reprocess the multiplex PCR reads, holding one entry per CDR3 protein. The sample yields around 800,000 distinct CDR3 sequences, about two fifths seen once. Sequencing input: blood. These receptor sequences come from a man aged 18 to 30 with Graves' hyperthyroidism. Each CDR3 is given with its conserved first and last residue. D genes are given only for firm matches. Clone size is shown for a subset of rows, as once, few, many or a class of expanded clone.

D gene: NA
V gene: TRBV24-1
clone size: NA
CDR3 length: 14
J gene: TRBJ2-2
CDR3 DNA: TGTGCCACCAGTGATCCCACTTACACCGGGGAGCTGTTTTTT
CDR3 protein: CATSDPTYTGELFF

D gene: TRBD1
V gene: TRBV5-1
clone size: few
CDR3 length: 17
J gene: TRBJ1-5
CDR3 DNA: TGCGCCAGCAGCTTGGGGCCAGGGGGCTCTCAGGCTCAGCCCCAGCATTTT
CDR3 protein: CASSLGPGGSQAQPQHF

D gene: NA
V gene: TRBV7-9
clone size: once
CDR3 length: 13
J gene: TRBJ1-6
CDR3 DNA: TGTGCCAGCAGCTTAGAAGGAAATTCACCCCCCCACTTT
CDR3 protein: CASSLEGNSPPHF

D gene: NA
V gene: TRBV18
clone size: NA
CDR3 length: 16
J gene: TRBJ2-5
CDR3 DNA: TGTGCCAGCTCACTCCACCCCGTGGATCCACAAGAGACCCAGTACTTC
CDR3 protein: CASSLHPVDPQETQYF

D gene: NA
V gene: TRBV2
clone size: NA
CDR3 length: 11
J gene: TRBJ2-5
CDR3 DNA: TGTGCCAGCACCGGGGGGCAGGCCCAGTACTTC
CDR3 protein: CASTGGQAQYF

D gene: TRBD1
V gene: TRBV5-1
clone size: once
CDR3 length: 12
J gene: TRBJ1-1
CDR3 DNA: TGCGCCAGCAGCTACGGACAGGGTGAAGCTTTCTTT
CDR3 protein: CASSYGQGEAFF

D gene: NA
V gene: TRBV18
clone size: NA
CDR3 length: 14
J gene: TRBJ1-1
CDR3 DNA: TGTGCCAGCTCACCTCAGCTAGAGAACACTGAAGCTTTCTTT
CDR3 protein: CASSPQLENTEAFF

D gene: NA
V gene: TRBV15
clone size: NA
CDR3 length: 16
J gene: TRBJ1-5
CDR3 DNA: TGTGCCACCAGCAGCGTTGCACAGGGAACCAATCAGCCCCAGCATTTT
CDR3 protein: CATSSVAQGTNQPQHF

D gene: NA
V gene: TRBV19
clone size: many
CDR3 length: 15
J gene: TRBJ1-4
CDR3 DNA: TGTGCCAGTAGTGCCTCCGGGCCTTGGGCGGAAAAACTGTTTTTT
CDR3 protein: CASSASGPWAEKLFF

D gene: NA
V gene: TRBV7-6
clone size: NA
CDR3 length: 17
J gene: TRBJ1-6
CDR3 DNA: TGTGCCAGCAGCTTAGAGAACAGGGAAGTTCTTGATTCACCCCTCCACTTT
CDR3 protein: CASSLENREVLDSPLHF

D gene: TRBD2
V gene: TRBV5-8
clone size: few
CDR3 length: 15
J gene: TRBJ2-7
CDR3 DNA: TGTGCCAGCAGCTTGGAGGGACTAGCGGGTCACGAGCAGTACTTC
CDR3 protein: CASSLEGLAGHEQYF

D gene: TRBD1
V gene: TRBV12-3/TRBV12-4
clone size: NA
CDR3 length: 16
J gene: TRBJ1-2
CDR3 DNA: TGTGCCAGCAGTTTCCCGGGCGGACAGGCAGGCCATGGCTACACCTTC
CDR3 protein: CASSFPGGQAGHGYTF

D gene: TRBD2
V gene: TRBV6-5
clone size: NA
CDR3 length: 16
J gene: TRBJ2-7
CDR3 DNA: TGTGCCAGCAGTTTATCGACGGGGGGTATGGCCTACGAGCAGTACTTC
CDR3 protein: CASSLSTGGMAYEQYF

D gene: NA
V gene: TRBV2
clone size: NA
CDR3 length: 15
J gene: TRBJ2-5
CDR3 DNA: TGTGCCAGCAGTGAAACAGGGTCTAGCACAGAGACCCAGTACTTC
CDR3 protein: CASSETGSSTETQYF

D gene: NA
V gene: TRBV12-3/TRBV12-4
clone size: once
CDR3 length: 13
J gene: TRBJ1-1
CDR3 DNA: TGTGCCACCGGGACACAAGGAAACACTGAAGCTTTCTTT
CDR3 protein: CATGTQGNTEAFF

D gene: NA
V gene: TRBV6-5
clone size: NA
CDR3 length: 15
J gene: TRBJ1-5
CDR3 DNA: TGTGCCAGCAGTGACCTGTTCCGGGGGGTCCAGCCCCAGCATTTT
CDR3 protein: CASSDLFRGVQPQHF

D gene: TRBD1
V gene: TRBV20-1
clone size: few
CDR3 length: 14
J gene: TRBJ1-1
CDR3 DNA: TGCAGTGCTAGCGCCGGGACAGCGAACACTGAAGCTTTCTTT
CDR3 protein: CSASAGTANTEAFF